Shown below are 23 T cell receptor beta chains from a single sample sequenced in a study of blood T cell repertoires in COVID-19. Produced via immunoSEQ multiplex PCR; TCRdb's table is partial and in-frame only. The sample contains 250,000 to 300,000 clones, around nine tenths of which appear only once. Material: peripheral blood. The source is a woman between 70 and 85 years old with COVID-19, enrolled during active disease.

This chain links TRBV6-5 with TRBJ2-3; 8 nucleotides match TRBD1. J was trimmed by 4 bases and V by 6 bases; bases with no gene match: 9. The CDR3 has 15 residues. Germline CDR1 reads MNHEY; CDR2 reads SVGAGI. As DNA, the CDR3 is TGTGCCAGCAGCCCGGGACAGGCATACGCAGATACGCAGTATTTT. This sequence encodes CASSPGQAYADTQYF.

The chain joins TRBV5-1 to TRBJ2-7; D uncertain. The CDR3 is made up of 13 amino acids. The germline V and J ends were trimmed by 0 bases and 8 bases, with 12 bases remaining between them. Germline V gene lookup returns CDR1 SGHRS and CDR2 YFSETQ. CDR3 sequence reads: CASSLAPPTKQYF. The CDR3 DNA follows: TGCGCCAGCAGCTTGGCGCCTCCTACGAAGCAGTACTTC.

The V and J genes are TRBV6-1 and TRBJ1-2; TRBD1 matches 11 bases. The trim removed 1 base at V and 4 bases at J, leaving 5 bases unmatched. Germline CDR1 MNHNS, CDR2 SASEGT. CDR3 length: 16 residues. CDR3 sequence: CASSEDADRGPYGYTF. Here the CDR3 DNA reads TGTGCCAGCAGTGAAGACGCGGACAGGGGGCCCTATGGCTACACCTTC.

The chain is built from TRBV7-9 and TRBJ1-2, with 7 positions matching TRBD1. V was pared by 4 bases and J by 4 bases, with 9 bases of the junction left unmatched. Germline V lookup: CDR1 SEHNR, CDR2 FQNEAQ (reference sequence). The CDR3 is 15 residues long. Written as DNA, the CDR3 is TGTGCCAGCAGCTCCACAGGGGCTGGGGGCTATGGCTACACCTTC. As protein: CASSSTGAGGYGYTF. The full variable domain, completed using reference TRBV7-9 and TRBJ1-2, is DTGVSQNPRHKITKRGQNVTFRCDPISEHNRLYWYRQTLGQGPEFLTYFQNEAQLEKSRLLSDRFSAERPKGSFSTLEIQRTEQGDSAMYLCASSSTGAGGYGYTFGSGTRLTVV.

V gene TRBV3-1 (or the pseudogene TRBV3-2) combines with J gene TRBJ2-7; TRBD2 agrees at 9 bases. Germline CDR1 LGHDT, CDR2 YNNKEL (reference sequence). V lost 4 bases and J lost 8; bases outside the gene matches: 3. This CDR3 is 12 amino acids long. The CDR3 loop reads CASSRSGGKQYF. Written as DNA, the CDR3 is TGTGCCAGCAGCCGCAGCGGGGGGAAGCAGTACTTC.

This clone was recorded a few times. The chain carries TRBV4-1 and TRBJ1-5; D is unclear. The CDR3 sequence is 15 residues long. Germline V lookup: CDR1 MGHRA, CDR2 YSYEKL. Trimming took off 0 bases at V and 3 bases at J, with 9 bases between the two ends. The CDR3 DNA follows: TGCGCCAGCAGCCAAGATTGGGCAGTCAATCAGCCCCAGCATTTT. Its translation: CASSQDWAVNQPQHF.

The chain employs TRBV5-1 and TRBJ1-2; the D gene is possibly TRBD1 (5 bases). The V and J ends lost 2 bases and 4 bases respectively, with 12 bases between them. CDR1 SGHRS and CDR2 YFSETQ come from the germline V gene. There are 14 residues in the CDR3. The CDR3 loop is CASSLGEGLYGYTF. The CDR3 DNA follows: TGCGCCAGCAGCTTAGGGGAAGGGCTCTATGGCTACACCTTC.

The chain uses TRBV6-5 and TRBJ2-7; D perhaps matches TRBD1 (6 bases). This CDR3 spans 15 amino acids. CDR1 is MNHEY and CDR2 is SVGAGI in the germline V gene. V lost 6 bases and J lost 0, with 15 bases in between. CDR3 sequence: CASRATGLSSYEQYF. In DNA form, the CDR3 reads TGTGCCAGCAGGGCTACAGGGCTTAGCTCCTACGAGCAGTACTTC.

The chain carries TRBV7-2 and TRBJ2-2; weak D call: TRBD1 (6 bases). Trimming left V 5 bases short and J 7 bases short, with 14 bases between. The V gene's germline CDR1 is SGHTA and CDR2 FQGNSA. The CDR3 is 14 amino acids. The CDR3 protein is CASSQQGFGGELFF. The CDR3 DNA sequence: TGTGCCAGCAGCCAACAGGGATTCGGCGGGGAGCTGTTTTTT.

V and J are TRBV5-1 and TRBJ2-2; 7 nucleotides agree with TRBD1. This CDR3 comprises 16 residues. J gave up 7 bases and V 2 bases, and 11 bases lay outside the gene matches. Germline V gene sequence: CDR1 SGHRS, CDR2 YFSETQ. The CDR3 DNA is TGCGCCAGCAGCTTTATGGACAGCTGGGACAGCGGGGAGCTGTTTTTT. Protein: CASSFMDSWDSGELFF.

This sequence joins TRBV29-1 and TRBJ2-7; tentatively, D is TRBD1 (6 bases). V lost 4 bases to trimming and J lost 1 base, with 11 bases between them. Germline assignment: CDR1 SQVTM and CDR2 ANQGSEA. The CDR3 is made up of 13 amino acids. In nucleotides, the CDR3 is TGCAGCGTTGGGCAGGGGAATTCCTACGAGCAGTACTTC. It codes for CSVGQGNSYEQYF.

J is TRBJ2-7 and V is TRBV3-1 (or the pseudogene TRBV3-2), with 7 positions matching TRBD1. With V trimmed by 2 bases and J by 2 bases, 3 bases remained unmatched. Germline CDR1 LGHDT, CDR2 YNNKEL (reference sequence). The CDR3 length is 14 residues. CDR3: CASSQNRGPYEQYF. The CDR3 DNA is TGTGCCAGCAGCCAAAACAGGGGCCCCTACGAGCAGTACTTC.

This chain connects TRBV7-2 to TRBJ2-2; the D gene is possibly TRBD1 (6 bases). Germline-derived CDR1 and CDR2 are SGHTA and FQGNSA. This CDR3 region has 14 residues. V lost 2 bases, J lost 8 bases, and 12 bases lay in between. This CDR3 reads CASSLQGNRGELFF. CDR3 in DNA: TGTGCCAGCAGCTTACAGGGGAACAGGGGGGAGCTGTTTTTT.

This chain connects TRBV10-3 to TRBJ2-5, with TRBD2 as a possible D gene (7 bases). Trimming took 2 bases from V and 0 from J, leaving 10 bases between them. The CDR3 spans 15 residues. Germline CDR1 ENHRY, CDR2 SYGVKD. This chain's CDR3 is CAISERGGDQETQYF. Written as DNA, the CDR3 is TGTGCCATCAGTGAGAGAGGGGGGGACCAAGAGACCCAGTACTTC.

The chain has TRBV2 and TRBJ1-2; D possibly corresponds to TRBD1 (5 bases). Trimming pared 6 bases from V and 6 bases from J, leaving 14 bases between. This CDR3 has 13 residues. CDR1 is SNHLY and CDR2 is FYNNEI in the germline V gene. Written as DNA, the CDR3 is TGTGCCAGCAGGATACAGGAGCTGGATGGCTACACCTTC. Its protein is CASRIQELDGYTF.

The rearrangement uses TRBV18 and TRBJ1-3; D is unresolved. Per germline, CDR1 KGHSH and CDR2 LQKENI. This CDR3 has 14 amino acids. The germline V and J ends were trimmed by 8 bases and 0 bases, with 11 bases remaining between them. In DNA form, the CDR3 reads TGTGCCAGCCACGCGGGGTTCTCTGGAAACACCATATATTTT. Its translation is CASHAGFSGNTIYF.

The J gene is TRBJ1-2, the V gene TRBV7-2; possibly TRBD1 for D (6 bases). CDR3 size: 15 residues. CDR1 is SGHTA, CDR2 FQGNSA, per germline. Trimming cost V 5 bases and J 4 bases, with 17 bases left between them. In DNA form, the CDR3 reads TGTGCCAGCAGCCCCCAGGGGATGAGTGGCTATGGCTACACCTTC. Protein sequence: CASSPQGMSGYGYTF.

This clone was observed a handful of times. This sequence joins TRBV15 and TRBJ2-1; maybe TRBD2 (5 bases). The CDR3 totals 12 residues. Looked up from germline, CDR1 is LNHNV and CDR2 is YYDKDF (reference sequence). V lost 0 bases, J lost 15 bases, and 12 bases lay in between. This CDR3 reads CATSRDGSGRFF. For the CDR3, the DNA is TGTGCCACCAGCAGAGATGGAAGCGGTCGGTTCTTC.

The chain employs TRBV27 and TRBJ2-1; a weak D match, TRBD1 (6 bases). V was trimmed by 1 base and J by 4 bases, leaving 11 bases between them. CDR1 MNHEY and CDR2 SMNVEV come from the germline V gene (reference sequence). CDR3 length equals 15 residues. DNA of the CDR3: TGTGCCAGCAGTTTATATACAGGGTTATACAATGAGCAGTTCTTC. This sequence encodes CASSLYTGLYNEQFF.

The rearrangement links TRBV24-1 to TRBJ1-5, with 7 bases that match TRBD1. Germline CDR1 reads KGHDR; CDR2 reads SFDVKD. The CDR3 length is 13 residues. J lost 7 bases, V lost 5 bases, and 4 bases had no gene match. The CDR3 coding sequence is TGTGCCACCAGTGGAGGGGGCGGGCAGCCCCAGCATTTT. It is translated as CATSGGGGQPQHF.

The chain couples TRBV7-9 to TRBJ1-2; no definite D call. CDR3 size: 12 residues. With 4 bases removed from V and 5 bases from J, the gap between germline ends came to 8 bases. In germline, CDR1 is SEHNR, CDR2 FQNEAQ (reference sequence). The CDR3, as DNA: TGTGCCAGCAGCTCTACAGTTTATGGCTACACCTTC. Amino acid sequence: CASSSTVYGYTF. The whole variable domain, remainder taken from reference TRBV7-9 and TRBJ1-2, is DTGVSQNPRHKITKRGQNVTFRCDPISEHNRLYWYRQTLGQGPEFLTYFQNEAQLEKSRLLSDRFSAERPKGSFSTLEIQRTEQGDSAMYLCASSSTVYGYTFGSGTRLTVV.

The CDR3 coding sequence is TGTGCCACCTCTAGACAGCCCAATCAGCCCCAGCATTTT. Amino acids: CATSRQPNQPQHF. The gene calls are TRBV12-3 or TRBV12-4 and TRBJ1-5, with a tentative D call TRBD1 (5 bases). V was pared by 10 bases and J by 3 bases, with 13 bases between. There are 13 residues in the CDR3.

This clone was counted a few times. The gene calls are TRBV9 and TRBJ1-1, with TRBD1 matching over 9 bases. Germline-derived CDR1 and CDR2 are SGDLS and YYNGEE. The CDR3 contains 15 residues. Trimming at V came to 4 bases and at J to 5 bases, leaving 9 bases not matched to a gene. CDR3 coding DNA: TGTGCCAGCAGCCTAACGACAGGGGGTGGTACTGAAGCTTTCTTT. The encoded protein is CASSLTTGGGTEAFF.